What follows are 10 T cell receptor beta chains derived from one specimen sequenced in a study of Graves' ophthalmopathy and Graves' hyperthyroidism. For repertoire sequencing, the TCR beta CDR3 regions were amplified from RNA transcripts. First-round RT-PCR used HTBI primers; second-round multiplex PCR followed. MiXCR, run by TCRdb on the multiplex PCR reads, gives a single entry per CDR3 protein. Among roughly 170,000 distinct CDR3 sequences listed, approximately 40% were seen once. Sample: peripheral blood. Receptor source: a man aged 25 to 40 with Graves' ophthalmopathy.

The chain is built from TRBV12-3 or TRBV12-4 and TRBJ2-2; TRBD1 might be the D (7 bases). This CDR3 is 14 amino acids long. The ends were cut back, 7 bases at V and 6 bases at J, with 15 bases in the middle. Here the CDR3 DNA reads TGTGCCAGCAATTACCAGGGGGGAGCCGGGGAGCTGTTTTTT. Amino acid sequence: CASNYQGGAGELFF.

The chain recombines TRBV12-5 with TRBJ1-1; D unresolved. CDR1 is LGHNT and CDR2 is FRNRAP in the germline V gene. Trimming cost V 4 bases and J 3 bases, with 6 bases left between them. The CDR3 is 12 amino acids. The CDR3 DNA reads TGTGCTAGTGGTTCCCAATACACTGAAGCTTTCTTT. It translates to CASGSQYTEAFF.

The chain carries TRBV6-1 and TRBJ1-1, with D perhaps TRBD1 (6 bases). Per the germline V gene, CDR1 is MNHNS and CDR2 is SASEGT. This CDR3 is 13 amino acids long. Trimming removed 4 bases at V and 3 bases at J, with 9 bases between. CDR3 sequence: CASSAGQYTEAFF. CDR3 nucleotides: TGTGCCAGCAGTGCGGGACAATACACTGAAGCTTTCTTT.

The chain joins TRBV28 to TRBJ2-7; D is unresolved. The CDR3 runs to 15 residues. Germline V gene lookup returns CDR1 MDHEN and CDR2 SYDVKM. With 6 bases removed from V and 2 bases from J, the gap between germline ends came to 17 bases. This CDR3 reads CASSLVGTPPYEQYF. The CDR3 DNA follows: TGTGCCAGCAGCTTGGTTGGCACCCCCCCCTACGAGCAGTACTTC.

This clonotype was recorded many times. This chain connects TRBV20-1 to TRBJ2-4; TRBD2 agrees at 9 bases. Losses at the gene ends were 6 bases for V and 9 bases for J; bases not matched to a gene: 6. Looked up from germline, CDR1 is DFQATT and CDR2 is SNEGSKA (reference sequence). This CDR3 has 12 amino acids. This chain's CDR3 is CSARTSVSIQYF. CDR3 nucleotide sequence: TGCAGTGCCAGGACTAGCGTTAGCATTCAGTACTTC.

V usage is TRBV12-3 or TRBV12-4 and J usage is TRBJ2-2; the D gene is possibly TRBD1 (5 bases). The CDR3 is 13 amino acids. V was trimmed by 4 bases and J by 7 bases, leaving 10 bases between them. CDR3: CASSYRRDGELFF. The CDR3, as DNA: TGTGCCAGCAGTTACAGGAGAGACGGGGAGCTGTTTTTT.

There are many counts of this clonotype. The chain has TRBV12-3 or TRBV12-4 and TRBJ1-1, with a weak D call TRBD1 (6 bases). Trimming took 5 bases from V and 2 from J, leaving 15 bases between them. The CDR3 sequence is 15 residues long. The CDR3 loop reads CASSPLGGRNTEAFF. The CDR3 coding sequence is TGTGCCAGCAGTCCCCTGGGGGGCAGAAACACTGAAGCTTTCTTT.

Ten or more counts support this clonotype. CDR3 DNA sequence: TGTGCCAGCAGTTTCCCCAGGGACAGGGGGCGCGGCGGGTTAGCCAAAAACATTCAGTACTTC. This gives the protein CASSFPRDRGRGGLAKNIQYF. The chain combines TRBV28 with TRBJ2-4; 12 bases fit TRBD1. The CDR3 has 21 amino acids. Germline CDR1 and CDR2: MDHEN and SYDVKM. The V and J ends lost 3 bases and 0 bases, in that order; junction bases with no gene match: 15.

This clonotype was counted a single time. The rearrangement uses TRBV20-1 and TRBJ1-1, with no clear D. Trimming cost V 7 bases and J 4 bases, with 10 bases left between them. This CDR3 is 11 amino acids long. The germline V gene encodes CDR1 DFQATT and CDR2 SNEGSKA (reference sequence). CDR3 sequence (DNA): TGCAGTGGACTGTCGGTCACTGAAGCTTTCTTT. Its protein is CSGLSVTEAFF.

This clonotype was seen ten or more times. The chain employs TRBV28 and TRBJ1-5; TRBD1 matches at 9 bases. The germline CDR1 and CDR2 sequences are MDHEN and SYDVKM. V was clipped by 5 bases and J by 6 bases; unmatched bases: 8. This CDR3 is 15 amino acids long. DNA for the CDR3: TGTGCCAGCAGTGCCCCGGGACAGGGACGTCAGCCCCAGCATTTT. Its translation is CASSAPGQGRQPQHF.